This TCR beta chain was sequenced in a study of blood T cell repertoires in COVID-19. About the research overall: Italy, Spain and the United States were the sources of the convalescent and acute COVID-19 samples. Nucleic acid was either cDNA or gDNA, and it came from T cells, B-cell-depleted T cells, or PBMCs.

This clone showed up just once. Original processing notes: The authors estimated nucleated cell counts from reference gene primer amplification. The data were produced by immunoSEQ multiplex PCR, yet TCRdb's version contains in-frame clones alone and is incomplete. That table gives V, J and clone size, and the DNA gave D and trimming. The table shows around 150,000 clones, with around 89% occurring only once. In Seattle, patients joined the study during active infection and were tracked longitudinally. Deletions cut 5 bases from V and 2 bases from J, with 6 bases between. CDR1 is SNHLY and CDR2 is FYNNEI in the germline V gene. The CDR3 runs 13 residues.

This chain links TRBV2 with TRBJ2-2; tentatively, D is TRBD1 (5 bases). Sequencing input: peripheral blood. This clonotype originated in a human donor with COVID-19, enrolled during active disease. The donor label of this sample is uncertain. CDR3 amino acids: CASSQGNTGELFF. CDR3 sequence (DNA): TGTGCCAGCAGTCAGGGAAACACCGGGGAGCTGTTTTTT.